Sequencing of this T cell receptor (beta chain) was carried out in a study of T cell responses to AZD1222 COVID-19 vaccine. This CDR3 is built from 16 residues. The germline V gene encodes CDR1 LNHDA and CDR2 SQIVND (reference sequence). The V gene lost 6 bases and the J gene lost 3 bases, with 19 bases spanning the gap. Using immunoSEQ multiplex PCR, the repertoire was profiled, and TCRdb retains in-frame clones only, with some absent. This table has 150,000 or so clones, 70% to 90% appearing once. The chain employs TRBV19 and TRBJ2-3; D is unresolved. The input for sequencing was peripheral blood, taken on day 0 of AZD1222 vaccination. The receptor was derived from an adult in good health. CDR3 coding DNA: TGTGCCAGTAGAGCATCGGGTATAAGCAATACAGATACGCAGTATTTT. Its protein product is CASRASGISNTDTQYF.